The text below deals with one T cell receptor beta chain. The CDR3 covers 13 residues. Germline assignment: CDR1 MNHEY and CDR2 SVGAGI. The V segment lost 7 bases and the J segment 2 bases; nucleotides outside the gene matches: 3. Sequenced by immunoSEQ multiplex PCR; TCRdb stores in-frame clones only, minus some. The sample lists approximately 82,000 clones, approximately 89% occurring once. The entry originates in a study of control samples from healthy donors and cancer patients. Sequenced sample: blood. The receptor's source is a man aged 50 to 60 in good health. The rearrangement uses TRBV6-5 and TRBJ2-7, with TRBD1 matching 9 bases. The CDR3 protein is CASNRDRAYEQYV. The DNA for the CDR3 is TGTGCCAGCAACCGGGACAGGGCCTACGAGCAGTACGTC.